This T cell receptor (beta chain) was recovered during a study of PD-L1 blockade in urothelial cancer. Study-wide results and limits: Pretreatment blood TCR clonality under the median forecast improved survival.

Time point denoted: peripheral blood 6 weeks after treatment start. Diagnoses among patients were locally advanced or metastatic urothelial carcinoma. Comment on this clone: Its antigen remains unknown.

Trimming took 2 bases from V and 8 from J; bases not matched to a gene: 4. The V gene's germline CDR1 is SGHRS and CDR2 YFSETQ. The CDR3 is 14 amino acids. Sequenced by immunoSEQ multiplex PCR; TCRdb stores in-frame clones only, minus some. The repertoire holds roughly 120,000 clones, about 89% seen once, with more than 1.5% in the top ten. The source is a man aged 60 to 69 with urothelial cancer. The source was PBMCs, collected around atezolizumab (anti-PD-L1) treatment. The chain couples TRBV5-1 to TRBJ1-6, with 7 bases identical to TRBD1. CDR3: CASSFDRDDSPLHF. CDR3 coding DNA: TGCGCCAGCAGCTTTGACAGGGATGATTCACCCCTCCACTTT.